The 17 T cell receptor beta chains below all came from one sample that was sequenced in a study of T cell responses to AZD1222 COVID-19 vaccine. Data came from immunoSEQ multiplex PCR; TCRdb stores just in-frame clones and leaves some out. In the table there are 20,000 to 25,000 clones, approximately 82% of which are singletons. Sample: peripheral blood, taken on day 0 of AZD1222 vaccination. The source is an adult in good health.

This sequence joins TRBV28 and TRBJ1-1; tentative D call: TRBD1 (5 bases). V lost 6 bases, J lost 3 bases, and 14 bases lay in between. The CDR3 consists of 14 residues. Germline V gene lookup returns CDR1 MDHEN and CDR2 SYDVKM. CDR3 sequence reads: CASRPTARYTEAFF. CDR3 in DNA: TGTGCCAGCAGACCGACAGCGAGATACACTGAAGCTTTCTTT.

This clone appeared once. The V and J genes are TRBV19 and TRBJ2-7; 10 bases align to TRBD1. Germline assignment: CDR1 LNHDA and CDR2 SQIVND (reference sequence). The CDR3 covers 15 residues. The J segment lost 4 bases and the V segment lost 3 bases, leaving 6 bases of the junction unmatched. The CDR3 DNA sequence: TGTGCCAGTAGTATTGTGGGGACAGGGGCGTACGAGCAGTACTTC. Its protein product is CASSIVGTGAYEQYF.

This rearrangement joins TRBV11-2 to TRBJ2-3; 9 bases map to TRBD2. Germline CDR1 reads SGHAT; CDR2 reads FQNNGV. With V trimmed by 2 bases and J by 2 bases, 11 bases remained unmatched. The CDR3 has 18 residues. The CDR3 nucleotides are TGTGCCAGCAGCTTAAAAGCGGGGGGTTACCTTTCCACAGATACGCAGTATTTT. Translation: CASSLKAGGYLSTDTQYF.

This chain links TRBV5-1 with TRBJ2-7; D is possibly TRBD1 or TRBD2 (5 bases each). Germline-derived CDR1 and CDR2 are SGHRS and YFSETQ. CDR3 length: 14 residues. Deletions cut 4 bases from V and 3 bases from J, with 14 bases between. The CDR3 nucleotides are TGCGCCAGCAGCCCGGGACGGATAAACTACGAGCAGTACTTC. Protein product: CASSPGRINYEQYF.

The V and J genes are TRBV20-1 and TRBJ1-2; D is undetermined. Germline V gene lookup returns CDR1 DFQATT and CDR2 SNEGSKA (reference sequence). With 3 bases removed from V and 0 bases from J, the gap between germline ends came to 5 bases. The CDR3 consists of 12 residues. CDR3 DNA: TGCAGTGCTAGTGGGGCTAACTATGGCTACACCTTC. Its protein product is CSASGANYGYTF.

The V and J genes are TRBV5-1 and TRBJ2-5; a possible D gene is TRBD2 (5 bases). Looked up from germline, CDR1 is SGHRS and CDR2 is YFSETQ. The CDR3 extends over 17 amino acids. Trimming removed 0 bases from V and 4 bases from J, with 19 bases in between. This CDR3 is CASSLDLSWRFRETQYF. Written as DNA, the CDR3 is TGCGCCAGCAGCTTGGATTTATCCTGGAGGTTTCGAGAGACCCAGTACTTC. Using reference TRBV5-1 and TRBJ2-5 for the parts outside the CDR3, the full variable domain is KAGVTQTPRYLIKTRGQQVTLSCSPISGHRSVSWYQQTPGQGLQFLFEYFSETQRNKGNFPGRFSGRQFSNSRSEMNVSTLELGDSALYLCASSLDLSWRFRETQYFGPGTRLLVL.

The chain joins TRBV5-1 to TRBJ2-7, with a possible D match to TRBD1 (6 bases). The CDR3 covers 16 residues. Per germline, CDR1 SGHRS and CDR2 YFSETQ. Trimming stripped 0 bases from V and 0 bases from J, with 13 bases between. The DNA of the CDR3 is TGCGCCAGCAGCTTGGCGGGGACACAGGGCTCCTACGAGCAGTACTTC. Its translation is CASSLAGTQGSYEQYF.

This clone has only a few counts. V and J are TRBV24-1 and TRBJ1-3, with 8 positions matching TRBD1. CDR1 and CDR2 from the germline V gene are KGHDR and SFDVKD. V trimming: 8 bases; J trimming: 2 bases; junction bases outside the gene matches: 10. The CDR3 totals 16 residues. This CDR3 is CATTADREDTGNTIYF. Here the CDR3 DNA reads TGTGCCACCACCGCGGACAGGGAAGATACTGGAAACACCATATATTTT.

The rearrangement uses TRBV28 and TRBJ1-5, with no clear D. The CDR3 has 14 amino acids. Between the trimmed V and J ends, which lost 8 bases and 3 bases, there was a span of 14 bases. Germline V gives CDR1 MDHEN, CDR2 SYDVKM. CDR3 nucleotides: TGTGCCAGCTTCGGGCCTACCCACAATCAGCCCCAGCATTTT. It specifies CASFGPTHNQPQHF.

This clone is a singleton in its sample. V and J are TRBV19 and TRBJ2-3; TRBD2 matches 13 bases. This CDR3 is 15 amino acids long. CDR1 and CDR2 from the germline V gene are LNHDA and SQIVND (reference sequence). The trim removed 7 bases at V and 5 bases at J, leaving 6 bases unmatched. CDR3 region: CASKKLAGGRDTQYF. The CDR3 DNA reads TGTGCCAGTAAAAAACTAGCGGGGGGGAGAGATACGCAGTATTTT.

The J gene is TRBJ2-3, the V gene TRBV4-2, with 8 nucleotides matching TRBD2. Germline CDR1 is LGHNA and CDR2 is YNFKEQ. This CDR3 contains 16 residues. With 0 bases clipped from V and 8 bases from J, the junction kept 10 bases outside the gene matches. This CDR3 is CASSQDLAGGSRTQYF. The CDR3 DNA is TGTGCCAGCAGCCAAGATTTGGCGGGGGGTTCACGTACGCAGTATTTT.

CDR3 nucleotides: TGTGCCAGTACCCCAAGTTGGGGCTCTGGAAACACCATATATTTT. Translation: CASTPSWGSGNTIYF. This chain uses TRBV19 with TRBJ1-3; no clear D gene. Germline-derived CDR1 and CDR2 are LNHDA and SQIVND (reference sequence). V was clipped by 7 bases and J by 0 bases, with 13 bases between them. CDR3 size: 15 residues. The full variable domain, rest sourced from reference TRBV19 and TRBJ1-3, is DGGITQSPKYLFRKEGQNVTLSCEQNLNHDAMYWYRQDPGQGLRLIYYSQIVNDFQKGDIAEGYSVSREKKESFPLTVTSAQKNPTAFYLCASTPSWGSGNTIYFGEGSWLTVV.

V usage is TRBV19 and J usage is TRBJ1-3; D gene unclear. Germline CDR1 reads LNHDA; CDR2 reads SQIVND (reference sequence). CDR3 length: 16 amino acids. Trimming took 1 base from V and 0 from J, leaving 10 bases between them. In DNA, the CDR3 is TGTGCCAGTAGTATAGTCGGGGAGCCCTCTGGAAACACCATATATTTT. Translated, it gives CASSIVGEPSGNTIYF.

This clone turned up a few times. The J gene is TRBJ2-7, the V gene TRBV30; D could derive from TRBD1 or TRBD2 (5 bases each). The CDR3 is 13 residues long. The germline V gene encodes CDR1 GTSNPN and CDR2 SVGIG (reference sequence). Trimming stripped 0 bases from V and 3 bases from J, with 9 bases between. CDR3 loop: CAWSVGTYYEQYF. The CDR3 region has the DNA TGTGCCTGGAGTGTCGGGACCTACTACGAGCAGTACTTC.

V gene TRBV5-1 combines with J gene TRBJ2-1; TRBD1 agrees at 10 bases. This CDR3 is 15 amino acids long. Germline assignment: CDR1 SGHRS and CDR2 YFSETQ. Trimming removed 4 bases from V and 9 bases from J; junction bases left unmatched: 10. DNA for the CDR3: TGCGCCAGCAGCCCGGGACAGGGGCTTGTTGGTGAGCAGTTCTTC. Amino acids: CASSPGQGLVGEQFF.

This clone appeared a few times. The rearrangement uses TRBV7-9 and TRBJ2-1; tentative D call: TRBD2 (6 bases). The CDR3 is 13 amino acids. V was pared by 3 bases and J by 8 bases, with 11 bases between. CDR1 is SEHNR and CDR2 is FQNEAQ in the germline V gene (reference sequence). The CDR3: CASSLVTSHEQFF. In DNA, the CDR3 is TGTGCCAGCAGCTTGGTTACTAGCCATGAGCAGTTCTTC.

The gene calls are TRBV27 and TRBJ1-2, with 9 bases aligning to TRBD1. Per germline, CDR1 MNHEY and CDR2 SMNVEV (reference sequence). Losses at the gene ends were 2 bases for V and 4 bases for J; bases not matched to a gene: 8. The CDR3 runs 16 residues. CDR3: CASSLLGQGPSYGYTF. In DNA, the CDR3 is TGTGCCAGCAGTTTACTGGGACAGGGTCCCAGCTATGGCTACACCTTC.